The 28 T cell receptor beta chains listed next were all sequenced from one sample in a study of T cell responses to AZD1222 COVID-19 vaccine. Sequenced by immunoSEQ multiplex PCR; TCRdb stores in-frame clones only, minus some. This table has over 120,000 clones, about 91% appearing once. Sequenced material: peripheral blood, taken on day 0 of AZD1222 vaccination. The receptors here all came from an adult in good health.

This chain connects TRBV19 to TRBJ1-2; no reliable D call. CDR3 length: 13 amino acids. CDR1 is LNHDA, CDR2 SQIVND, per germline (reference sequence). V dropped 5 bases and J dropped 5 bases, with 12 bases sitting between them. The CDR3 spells CASSPGPGYGYTF. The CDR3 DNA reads TGTGCCAGTAGTCCGGGCCCGGGTTATGGCTACACCTTC.

CDR3 protein: CASSQGGQGRTDTQYF. The CDR3 nucleotides read TGCGCCAGCAGCCAAGGAGGACAGGGACGCACAGATACGCAGTATTTT. V and J are TRBV4-3 and TRBJ2-3; TRBD1 matches at 8 bases. Trimming took 1 base from V and 1 from J; bases not matched to a gene: 4. In germline, CDR1 is LGHNA, CDR2 YSLEER. There are 16 residues in the CDR3.

CDR3 DNA sequence: TGTGCCAGCAGCCCCTACGTGGGCGGGGAGCTGTTTTTT. Its translation is CASSPYVGGELFF. This chain connects TRBV3-1 (or the pseudogene TRBV3-2) to TRBJ2-2; D is undetermined. CDR3 length equals 13 residues. The germline V and J ends were trimmed by 4 bases and 7 bases, with 10 bases remaining between them. CDR1 and CDR2 (germline): LGHDT, YNNKEL (reference sequence).

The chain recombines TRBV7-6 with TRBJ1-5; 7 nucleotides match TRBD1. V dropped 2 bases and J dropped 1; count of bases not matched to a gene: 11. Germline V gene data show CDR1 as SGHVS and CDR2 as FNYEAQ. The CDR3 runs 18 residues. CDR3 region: CASSLIPPGGRSNQPQHF. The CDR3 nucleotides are TGTGCCAGCAGCTTAATTCCCCCAGGGGGGAGAAGCAATCAGCCCCAGCATTTT.

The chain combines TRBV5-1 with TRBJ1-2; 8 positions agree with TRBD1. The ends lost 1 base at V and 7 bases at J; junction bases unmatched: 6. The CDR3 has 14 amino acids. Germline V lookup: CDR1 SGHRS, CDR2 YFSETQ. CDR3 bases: TGCGCCAGCAGCTTGACCCCGACAGGGGTTGGCTACACCTTC. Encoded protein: CASSLTPTGVGYTF.

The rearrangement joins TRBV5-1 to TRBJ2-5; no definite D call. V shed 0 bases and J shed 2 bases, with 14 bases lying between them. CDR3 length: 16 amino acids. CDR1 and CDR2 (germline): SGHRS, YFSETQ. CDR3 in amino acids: CASSLGPARIQETQYF. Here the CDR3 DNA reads TGCGCCAGCAGCTTGGGCCCGGCGCGAATTCAAGAGACCCAGTACTTC.

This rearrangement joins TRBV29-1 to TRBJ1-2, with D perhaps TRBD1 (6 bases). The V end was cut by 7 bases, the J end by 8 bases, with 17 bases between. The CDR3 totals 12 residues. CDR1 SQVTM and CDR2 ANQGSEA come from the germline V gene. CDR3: CSATQGRTGYTF. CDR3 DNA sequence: TGCAGCGCAACGCAGGGGAGGACGGGCTACACCTTC.

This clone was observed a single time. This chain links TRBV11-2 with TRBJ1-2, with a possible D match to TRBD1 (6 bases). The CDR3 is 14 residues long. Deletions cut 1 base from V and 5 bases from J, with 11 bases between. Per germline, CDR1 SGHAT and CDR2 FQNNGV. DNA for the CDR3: TGTGCCAGCAGCTTAGTGGGGGCGAGGTATGGCTACACCTTC. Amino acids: CASSLVGARYGYTF. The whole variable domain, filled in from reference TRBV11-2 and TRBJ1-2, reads EAGVAQSPRYKIIEKRQSVAFWCNPISGHATLYWYQQILGQGPKLLIQFQNNGVVDDSQLPKDRFSAERLKGVDSTLKIQPAKLEDSAVYLCASSLVGARYGYTFGSGTRLTVV.

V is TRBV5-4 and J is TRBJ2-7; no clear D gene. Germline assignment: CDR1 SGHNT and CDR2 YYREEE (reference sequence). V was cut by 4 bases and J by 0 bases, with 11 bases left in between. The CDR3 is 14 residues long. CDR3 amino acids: CASSPDWSSYEQYF. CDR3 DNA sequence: TGTGCCAGCAGCCCCGACTGGAGCTCCTACGAGCAGTACTTC.

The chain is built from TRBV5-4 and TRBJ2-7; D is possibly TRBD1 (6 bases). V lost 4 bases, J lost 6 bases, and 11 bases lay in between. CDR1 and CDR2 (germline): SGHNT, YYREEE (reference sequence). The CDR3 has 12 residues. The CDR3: CASSGTGFEQYF. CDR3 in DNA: TGTGCCAGCAGCGGAACAGGGTTCGAGCAGTACTTC.

Written as DNA, the CDR3 is TGCGCCAGCAAGACGGGAGATACGCAGTATTTT. Residues: CASKTGDTQYF. The chain employs TRBV10-1 and TRBJ2-3; D call uncertain. Trimming pared 7 bases from V and 5 bases from J, leaving 7 bases between. The CDR3 has 11 residues. Germline V gene sequence: CDR1 WNHNN, CDR2 SYGVQD (reference sequence).

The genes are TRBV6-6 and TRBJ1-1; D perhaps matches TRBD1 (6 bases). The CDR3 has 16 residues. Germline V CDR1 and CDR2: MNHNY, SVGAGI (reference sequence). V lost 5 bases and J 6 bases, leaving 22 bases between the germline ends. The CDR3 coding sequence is TGTGCCAGCAGTACCTCGGGAGGGGGAGGGGTCGCTGAAGCTTTCTTT. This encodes CASSTSGGGGVAEAFF.

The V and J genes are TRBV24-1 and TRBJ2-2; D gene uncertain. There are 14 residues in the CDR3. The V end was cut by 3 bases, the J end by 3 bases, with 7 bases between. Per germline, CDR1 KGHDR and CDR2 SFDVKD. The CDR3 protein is CATSDEHYTGELFF. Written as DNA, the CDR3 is TGTGCCACCAGTGATGAACATTACACCGGGGAGCTGTTTTTT.

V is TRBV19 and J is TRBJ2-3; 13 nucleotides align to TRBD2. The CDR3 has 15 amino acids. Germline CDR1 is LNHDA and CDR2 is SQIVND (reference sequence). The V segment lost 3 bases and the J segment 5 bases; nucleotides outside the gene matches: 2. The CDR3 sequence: CASSMGLAGRDTQYF. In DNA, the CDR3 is TGTGCCAGTAGTATGGGACTAGCGGGGAGAGATACGCAGTATTTT.

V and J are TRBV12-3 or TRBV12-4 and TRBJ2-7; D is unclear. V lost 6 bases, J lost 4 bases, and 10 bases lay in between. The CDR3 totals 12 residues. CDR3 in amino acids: CASRPDTYEQYF. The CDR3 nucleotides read TGTGCCAGCAGGCCAGATACTTACGAGCAGTACTTC.

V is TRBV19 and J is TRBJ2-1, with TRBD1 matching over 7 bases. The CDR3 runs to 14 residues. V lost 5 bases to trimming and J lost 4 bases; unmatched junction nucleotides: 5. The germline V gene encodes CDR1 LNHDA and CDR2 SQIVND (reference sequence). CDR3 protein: CASSGGQAYNEQFF. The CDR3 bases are TGTGCCAGTAGTGGTGGACAGGCATACAATGAGCAGTTCTTC.

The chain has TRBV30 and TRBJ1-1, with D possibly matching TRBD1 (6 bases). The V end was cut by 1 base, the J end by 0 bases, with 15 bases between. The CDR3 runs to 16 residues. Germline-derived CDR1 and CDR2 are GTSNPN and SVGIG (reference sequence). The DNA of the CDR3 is TGTGCCTGGAGTGGACCTCCGACAGGACTGAACACTGAAGCTTTCTTT. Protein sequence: CAWSGPPTGLNTEAFF.

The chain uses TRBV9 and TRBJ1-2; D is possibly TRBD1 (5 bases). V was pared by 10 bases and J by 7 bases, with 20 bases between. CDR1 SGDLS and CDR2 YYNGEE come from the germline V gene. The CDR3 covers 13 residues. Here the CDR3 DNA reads TGTGCCCGCACGGGGGGAGGGGAGGCTGGCTACACCTTC. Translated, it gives CARTGGGEAGYTF.

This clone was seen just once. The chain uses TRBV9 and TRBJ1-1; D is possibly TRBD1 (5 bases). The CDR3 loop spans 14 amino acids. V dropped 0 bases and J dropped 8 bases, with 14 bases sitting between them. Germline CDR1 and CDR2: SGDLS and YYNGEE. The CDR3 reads CASSVAASNREAFF. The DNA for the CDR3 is TGTGCCAGCAGCGTAGCGGCATCCAACAGGGAAGCTTTCTTT.

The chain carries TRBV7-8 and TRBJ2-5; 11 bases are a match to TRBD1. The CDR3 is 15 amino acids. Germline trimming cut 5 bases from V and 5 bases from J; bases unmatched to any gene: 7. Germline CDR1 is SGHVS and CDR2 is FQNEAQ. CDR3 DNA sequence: TGTGCCAGCAGCCGGGACAGGGGGATTGGGGAGACCCAGTACTTC. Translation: CASSRDRGIGETQYF. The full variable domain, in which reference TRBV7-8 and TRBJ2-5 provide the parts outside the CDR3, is GAGVSQSPRYKVAKRGQDVALRCDPISGHVSLFWYQQALGQGPEFLTYFQNEAQLDKSGLPSDRFFAERPEGSVSTLKIQRTQQEDSAVYLCASSRDRGIGETQYFGPGTRLLVL.

This CDR3 reads CASSAGLRNEQFF. CDR3 in DNA: TGTGCCAGCAGTGCGGGTCTTAGGAATGAGCAGTTCTTC. The chain uses TRBV12-3 or TRBV12-4 and TRBJ2-1; possible D gene TRBD2, 5 bases. The CDR3 spans 13 residues. Trimming took 5 bases from V and 7 from J, leaving 12 bases between them.

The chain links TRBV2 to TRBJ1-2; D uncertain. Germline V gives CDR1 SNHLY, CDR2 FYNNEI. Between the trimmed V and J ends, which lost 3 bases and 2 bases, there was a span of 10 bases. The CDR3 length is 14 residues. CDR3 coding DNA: TGTGCCAGCAGTGACCTGCCAGGAAACTATGGCTACACCTTC. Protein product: CASSDLPGNYGYTF.

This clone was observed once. The CDR3 nucleotides are TGTGCCATCAGTGACACCCTCCACCCCCTCAGGCAGGGGGTGTCATCGGGTGAAAAACTGTTTTTT. It encodes CAISDTLHPLRQGVSSGEKLFF. The chain combines TRBV10-3 with TRBJ1-4; 7 nucleotides line up with TRBD1. After removal of 3 bases from V and 7 bases from J, the junction contained 29 bases not matched to a gene. This CDR3 has 22 amino acids. Per the germline V gene, CDR1 is ENHRY and CDR2 is SYGVKD.

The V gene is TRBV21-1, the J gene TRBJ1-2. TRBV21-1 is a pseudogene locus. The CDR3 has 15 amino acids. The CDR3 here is CASSKGWSSSYGYTF. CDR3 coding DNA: TGTGCCAGCAGCAAGGGTTGGAGTTCTAGCTATGGCTACACCTTC.

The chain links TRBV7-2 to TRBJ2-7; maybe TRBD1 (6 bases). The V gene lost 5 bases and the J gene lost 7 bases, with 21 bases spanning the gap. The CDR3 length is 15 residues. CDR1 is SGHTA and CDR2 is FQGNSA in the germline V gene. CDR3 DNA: TGTGCCAGCAGCCCCAGGACAGCCCAACCCTTAGAGCAGTACTTC. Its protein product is CASSPRTAQPLEQYF. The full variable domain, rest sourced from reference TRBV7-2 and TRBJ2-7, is GAGVSQSPSNKVTEKGKDVELRCDPISGHTALYWYRQSLGQGLEFLIYFQGNSAPDKSGLPSDRFSAERTGGSVSTLTIQRTQQEDSAVYLCASSPRTAQPLEQYFGPGTRLTVT.

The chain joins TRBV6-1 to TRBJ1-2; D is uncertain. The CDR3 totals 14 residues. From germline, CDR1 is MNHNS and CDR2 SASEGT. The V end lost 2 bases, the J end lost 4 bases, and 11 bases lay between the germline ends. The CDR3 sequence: CASSERSLSYGYTF. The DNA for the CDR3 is TGTGCCAGCAGTGAACGCAGCCTGTCCTATGGCTACACCTTC.

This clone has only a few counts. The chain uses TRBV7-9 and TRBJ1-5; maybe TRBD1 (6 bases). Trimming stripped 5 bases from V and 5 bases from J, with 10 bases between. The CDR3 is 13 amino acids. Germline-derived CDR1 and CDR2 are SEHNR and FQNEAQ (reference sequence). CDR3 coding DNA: TGTGCCAGCAGCCTAGGGGGGGATCAGCCCCAGCATTTT. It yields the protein CASSLGGDQPQHF.

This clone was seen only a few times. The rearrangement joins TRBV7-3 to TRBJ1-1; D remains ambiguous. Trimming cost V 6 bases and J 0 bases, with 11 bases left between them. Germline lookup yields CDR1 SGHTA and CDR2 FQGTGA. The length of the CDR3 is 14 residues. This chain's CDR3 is CASSSGPLNTEAFF. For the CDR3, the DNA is TGTGCCAGCAGTAGCGGGCCGTTGAACACTGAAGCTTTCTTT.